A selection of T cell receptor beta chains follows, all from one sample in a study of blood T cell repertoires in COVID-19. Data came from immunoSEQ multiplex PCR; TCRdb stores just in-frame clones and leaves some out. The sample has 70,000 or so clones, around 86% seen once. The sample comprised peripheral blood. The receptor set was obtained from a young woman with acute or convalescent COVID-19. CDR3s include the opening cysteine and the closing phenylalanine or tryptophan. Fields, in order: J gene, V gene, clone size, D gene, CDR3 DNA, CDR3 protein. The D gene is left open where the match is weak. Expanded clones are given a class, and other clones once, few, many or no size at all.

>TRBJ2-1|TRBV7-9|.|.
TGTGCCAGCAGCTTACTAGCGACCTCCTACAATGAGCAGTTCTTC
CASSLLATSYNEQFF
>TRBJ2-1|TRBV2|.|TRBD2
TGTGCCAGCAGTGAACGGGGGAGGGCCCCCATCAATGAGCAGTTCTTC
CASSERGRAPINEQFF
>TRBJ1-1|TRBV12-3/TRBV12-4|.|TRBD1
TGTGCCACAGGGGCAGGGGGCCCTGAAGCTTTCTTT
CATGAGGPEAFF
>TRBJ1-6|TRBV10-2|.|TRBD1
TGCGCCAGCAGTACGGACAGGCCTGAGGTCTATTCACCCCTCCACTTT
CASSTDRPEVYSPLHF
>TRBJ2-7|TRBV30|.|.
TGTGCCTGCTCACGGCGGGATAGCTACGAGCAGTACTTC
CACSRRDSYEQYF
>TRBJ1-1|TRBV29-1|.|.
TGCAGCGTTGCCGGGGTCTGGGGCACTGAAGCTTTCTTT
CSVAGVWGTEAFF
>TRBJ1-5|TRBV7-8|.|.
TGTGCCAGCAGCTTAAGGGCAGGGAACAATCAGCCCCAGCATTTT
CASSLRAGNNQPQHF
>TRBJ2-5|TRBV3-1/TRBV3-2|.|TRBD2
TGTGCCAGCAGCCAAGGTTCTAGCGGGGCCCAAGAGACCCAGTACTTC
CASSQGSSGAQETQYF
>TRBJ1-1|TRBV28|.|TRBD1
TGTGCCAGCAGTCTCAGGGGGGCGAGCACTGAAGCTTTCTTT
CASSLRGASTEAFF
>TRBJ2-2|TRBV20-1|.|TRBD2
TGCAGTGCTAGTGCGGCGGGAGGGACCGGGGAGCTGTTTTTT
CSASAAGGTGELFF
>TRBJ1-1|TRBV30|.|.
TGTGCCTGGGGCACAGGGCTGAACACTGAAGCTTTCTTT
CAWGTGLNTEAFF
>TRBJ1-2|TRBV30|.|TRBD1
TGTGCCTACAGACAGGGAATATATGGCTACACCTTC
CAYRQGIYGYTF
>TRBJ1-1|TRBV5-1|.|TRBD1
TGCGCCACCAAAGTAGGGACAGGGGGTGAAACTGAAGCTTTCTTT
CATKVGTGGETEAFF
>TRBJ2-6|TRBV15|.|.
TGTGCCACCAGCAGTCTGTCCCCTGGGGCCAACGTCCTGACTTTC
CATSSLSPGANVLTF
>TRBJ2-1|TRBV6-5|.|TRBD2
TGTGCCAGTAGACTAGCGGGGGTTGTCTGGAATGAGCAGTTCTTC
CASRLAGVVWNEQFF
>TRBJ2-6|TRBV5-1|.|.
TGCGCCAGCACCAAAGCGACTGCGGGGGCCAACGTCCTGACTTTC
CASTKATAGANVLTF
>TRBJ2-7|TRBV7-2|once|TRBD2
TGTGCCAGCAGCCTGACCGGGACTAGTCAATCCTACGAGCAGTACTTC
CASSLTGTSQSYEQYF
>TRBJ1-2|TRBV6-5|.|.
TGTGCCAGCATCTCCTGGGCAGAGAGACCCCTCGGCTACACCTTC
CASISWAERPLGYTF
>TRBJ2-1|TRBV4-2|.|TRBD2
TGTGCCAGCAGCCAAGTTCCAGCGGGAGACAATGAGCAGTTCTTC
CASSQVPAGDNEQFF
>TRBJ2-1|TRBV11-3|.|.
TGTGCCAGCAGCCGAGAGCGTAATGAGCAGTTCTTC
CASSRERNEQFF
>TRBJ2-3|TRBV28|.|TRBD2
TGTGCCAGCAGGCGGACTAGCGGGAGTGATACGCAGTATTTT
CASRRTSGSDTQYF
>TRBJ2-2|TRBV19|.|.
TGTGCCAGTAGTGACCTAGGGGACGGGGAGCTGTTTTTT
CASSDLGDGELFF
>TRBJ2-7|TRBV20-1|.|.
TGCAGTGCTAGTTTCCTAGCCTCGTCCGAGCAGTACTTC
CSASFLASSEQYF
>TRBJ2-7|TRBV7-9|.|.
TGTGCCAGCAGCTTAGGCGGCGGGCGGGGCGACGAGCAGTACTTC
CASSLGGGRGDEQYF
>TRBJ2-1|TRBV12-1|.|.
TGTGCCAGCAACGCCCGACAGGGGAATGAGCAGTTCTTC
CASNARQGNEQFF
>TRBJ2-5|TRBV4-1|once|TRBD2
TGCGCCAGCAGCCAAGGGACTAGCGGGGTATTGGGGGGAGAGACCCAGTACTTC
CASSQGTSGVLGGETQYF
>TRBJ2-1|TRBV5-1|.|TRBD2
TGCGCCAGCAGATTTGGACTAGCGGGAGATCATGAGCAGTTCTTC
CASRFGLAGDHEQFF
>TRBJ2-7|TRBV29-1|.|TRBD2
TGCAGCGCTATGTCCGGGACTAGCGGGACGCGGGAGCAGTACTTC
CSAMSGTSGTREQYF
>TRBJ1-2|TRBV14|once|.
TGTGCCAGCAGCCAAGATGCGCCAGGGTACTATGGCTACACCTTC
CASSQDAPGYYGYTF
>TRBJ2-3|TRBV29-1|few|TRBD1
TGCAGCGCCCGACAGGGGTCTATCACAGATACGCAGTATTTT
CSARQGSITDTQYF
>TRBJ2-3|TRBV13|.|TRBD2
TGTGCCAGCAGCGTCCGCGGGGGGGCCGGCACAGATACGCAGTATTTT
CASSVRGGAGTDTQYF
>TRBJ2-5|TRBV24-1|.|TRBD1
TGTGCCACCAGCCCTAGGACCGGGACAGGGTACCAAGAGACCCAGTACTTC
CATSPRTGTGYQETQYF
>TRBJ1-1|TRBV5-1|.|.
TGCGCCAGCAGCTTGGGGGCAGGCGCTCAGTCCATGAACACTGAAGCTTTCTTT
CASSLGAGAQSMNTEAFF